The rows below give T cell receptor beta chains drawn from one sample of a study of PD-1 blockade in classical Hodgkin lymphoma. Using immunoSEQ multiplex PCR, the repertoire was profiled, and TCRdb retains in-frame clones only, with some absent. The sample lists about 35,000 clones, 75% to 95% occurring once. Here the sequenced sample was CD4+ T cells from blood, taken at baseline. These receptors originate from a human donor with classical Hodgkin lymphoma. CDR3s include the opening cysteine and the closing phenylalanine or tryptophan. A D gene is named only where the DNA matches it firmly. Part of the rows lack a size; the others show once, few, many or a class for expanded clones.

d_call	clone_size	v_call	j_call	cdr3_nt	cdr3_aa
TRBD2	-	TRBV5-6	TRBJ2-7	TGTGCCAGCAGCCGCTGGGCGGGAGGTTCCGACGAGCAGTACTTC	CASSRWAGGSDEQYF
-	few	TRBV6-5	TRBJ1-5	TGTGCCAGCAGTTACGACAGTTATCAGCCCCAGCATTTT	CASSYDSYQPQHF
TRBD1	-	TRBV7-9	TRBJ1-1	TGTGCCAGCAGCTTAAATAGACAGGGCAGGAGGAACACTGAAGCTTTCTTT	CASSLNRQGRRNTEAFF
TRBD1	-	TRBV10-3	TRBJ1-1	TGTGCCATCAGGCAGACAGGGGGCGAGGGTGAAGCTTTCTTT	CAIRQTGGEGEAFF
-	-	TRBV6-5	TRBJ2-7	TGTGCCAGCAGTTACAGAGGGCGTAGGTGGGAGCAGTACTTC	CASSYRGRRWEQYF
-	-	TRBV11-2	TRBJ2-1	TGTGCCAGCAGCGCTCGGATCTACAATGAGCAGTTCTTC	CASSARIYNEQFF
TRBD1	-	TRBV19	TRBJ1-3	TGTGCCAGTAGAATGGGCGGACAGGCTTTAGGAAACACCATATATTTT	CASRMGGQALGNTIYF
-	-	TRBV5-1	TRBJ1-4	TGCGCCAGCAGCTTGGGCCCCCAGGGGCTTGAAAAACTGTTTTTT	CASSLGPQGLEKLFF
TRBD1	-	TRBV7-2	TRBJ2-5	TGTGCCAGCAGCCGCTGGACAGGGGGCCAGGAGACCCAGTACTTC	CASSRWTGGQETQYF
TRBD1	-	TRBV7-2	TRBJ1-2	TGTGCCAGCAGCTTTCCCCACCTGGACAGGGTTTTTCCCCAGGCTGGCTACACCTTC	CASSFPHLDRVFPQAGYTF
TRBD2	-	TRBV6-1	TRBJ2-1	TGTGCCAGCAGTGCCTCGCCGTCTAGCGGGTTCTACAATGAGCAGTTCTTC	CASSASPSSGFYNEQFF
-	few	TRBV21-1	TRBJ1-3	TGTGCCAGCAGCAGCAGGGGCCTTGGAAACACCATATATTTT	CASSSRGLGNTIYF
-	-	TRBV15	TRBJ2-7	TGTGCCACCAGCAACTCCTCCCGAGCTTTTTCCTACGAGCAGTACTTC	CATSNSSRAFSYEQYF
-	-	TRBV28	TRBJ1-5	TGTGCCAGCAGTTTATGGTCAGGCAATCAGCCCCAGCATTTT	CASSLWSGNQPQHF
-	-	TRBV7-9	TRBJ2-2	TGTGCCAGCAGCCCGGAGCGCCCAGACACCGGGGAGCTGTTTTTT	CASSPERPDTGELFF
TRBD1	-	TRBV19	TRBJ2-3	TGTGCCGCCCGAGACGGGACAGGGGTAAGAGATACGCAGTATTTT	CAARDGTGVRDTQYF
-	-	TRBV11-2	TRBJ2-6	TGTGCCAGCAGCTCCGACCCCCGGCGGGCCAACGTCCTGACTTTC	CASSSDPRRANVLTF
-	-	TRBV11-2	TRBJ1-2	TGTGCCAGCAGCCGCGGGGTGTCGGCAGGTGGCTACACCTTC	CASSRGVSAGGYTF
TRBD2	-	TRBV5-4	TRBJ2-1	TGTGCCAGCAGCTCGGGACTAGCGGGCTTCAATGAGCAGTTCTTC	CASSSGLAGFNEQFF
-	few	TRBV6-6	TRBJ1-2	TGTGCCAGCAGTTACGGGACGGTGTCCTATGGCTACACCTTC	CASSYGTVSYGYTF
-	-	TRBV19	TRBJ1-5	TGTGCCAGTAGTATTCACCAGGGTGGCCAGCCCCAGCATTTT	CASSIHQGGQPQHF
-	-	TRBV5-6	TRBJ1-2	TGTGCCAGCACCCGGGGTCTGCACTATGGCTACACCTTC	CASTRGLHYGYTF
-	-	TRBV2	TRBJ1-4	TGTGCCAGCAGGGAGCGGGCCATCGAAAAACTGTTTTTT	CASRERAIEKLFF
-	-	TRBV10-1	TRBJ2-7	TGCGCCAGCAGTGAGGGGACCGCAAGCTCCTACGAGCAGTACTTC	CASSEGTASSYEQYF
-	few	TRBV29-1	TRBJ1-1	TGCAGCGTTGCACAGGGTGGGATGAACACTGAAGCTTTCTTT	CSVAQGGMNTEAFF
-	-	TRBV7-8	TRBJ2-1	TGTGCCAGCAGCTTAGTGGGGGGCTCCTACAATGAGCAGTTCTTC	CASSLVGGSYNEQFF
-	-	TRBV25-1	TRBJ1-1	TGTGCCAGCAGTGCAACATTATTGAACACTGAAGCTTTCTTT	CASSATLLNTEAFF
-	once	TRBV7-8	TRBJ2-3	TGTGCCAGCAGTCCTCGTAGCGGCTACACAGATACGCAGTATTTT	CASSPRSGYTDTQYF
TRBD1	-	TRBV7-9	TRBJ2-7	TGTGCCAGCAGCGTGCTGACAGGGGAAAAAATCTACGAGCAGTACTTC	CASSVLTGEKIYEQYF
TRBD2	once	TRBV10-2	TRBJ2-1	TGCGCCAGCAGTGAGTCCGCGGGAGGGCCGGGAGTCGCGTACAATGAGCAGTTCTTC	CASSESAGGPGVAYNEQFF
TRBD1	-	TRBV28	TRBJ2-7	TGTGCCAGCAGTCAACCCGGACAGGTTCGGTACGAGCAGTACTTC	CASSQPGQVRYEQYF
-	few	TRBV14	TRBJ1-1	TGTGCCAGCAGTAGAACAGGGTTGGGCACTGAAGCTTTCTTT	CASSRTGLGTEAFF
TRBD1	-	TRBV7-3	TRBJ1-2	TGTGCCAGCAGCTTACAGGGGGGATATGGCTACACCTTC	CASSLQGGYGYTF
-	-	TRBV28	TRBJ2-7	TGTGCCAGCAGGACAGTCTACGAGCAGTACTTC	CASRTVYEQYF
TRBD2	-	TRBV11-2	TRBJ2-7	TGTGCCAGCAGCTTAGCCGGGACTAATAACGAGCAGTACTTC	CASSLAGTNNEQYF
TRBD1	-	TRBV19	TRBJ2-7	TGTGCCAGTAGAGAACGACAGGGACGATCCTACGAGCAGTACTTC	CASRERQGRSYEQYF
TRBD2	-	TRBV2	TRBJ2-3	TGTGCCAGCAGTGTGATTCGAAGCGGGAGGGGAGATACGCAGTATTTT	CASSVIRSGRGDTQYF
TRBD2	-	TRBV15	TRBJ2-2	TGTGCCACCAGCAGACCGGGACTAGCGGGATTAAACACCGGGGAGCTGTTTTTT	CATSRPGLAGLNTGELFF
-	-	TRBV30	TRBJ2-7	TGTGCCTGGGGCGGGGGACAGTTTGCCGAGCAGTACTTC	CAWGGGQFAEQYF
TRBD1	-	TRBV6-5	TRBJ1-2	TGTGCCAGCAGTGCGGGACAGTCGACCTATGGCTACACCTTC	CASSAGQSTYGYTF
-	once	TRBV30	TRBJ1-2	TGTGCCTGGAGTGTACGGACAGCTTGGAGTATCGATGGCTACACCTTC	CAWSVRTAWSIDGYTF
-	-	TRBV5-8	TRBJ2-5	TGTGCCAGCAGCCCCGGGTTAGGGGGGCAAGAGACCCAGTACTTC	CASSPGLGGQETQYF
TRBD1	-	TRBV28	TRBJ1-4	TGTGCCAGCAGTACCCACCGGACAGGGTTGTATGAAAAACTGTTTTTT	CASSTHRTGLYEKLFF
-	-	TRBV20-1	TRBJ1-4	TGCAGTGCTAGTCCCGACAGATTTGGGTTTTTT	CSASPDRFGFF
-	-	TRBV5-8	TRBJ2-2	TGTGCCAGCAGCTGGAGTTATAGGAGGACCGGGGAGCTGTTTTTT	CASSWSYRRTGELFF
TRBD2	-	TRBV7-9	TRBJ2-5	TGTGCCAGCCAACTAGCGGGAGTTGTAGCAGAGACCCAGTACTTC	CASQLAGVVAETQYF
-	-	TRBV30	TRBJ2-6	TGTGCCTGGAGTGTACCTAGTCCAGGGAAGAGCTCTGGGGCCAACGTCCTGACTTTC	CAWSVPSPGKSSGANVLTF
TRBD1	-	TRBV7-2	TRBJ2-5	TGTGCCAGCAGCCCCCGGGACAGGGTGGGAGAGACCCAGTACTTC	CASSPRDRVGETQYF
TRBD1	-	TRBV6-1	TRBJ1-4	TGTGCCAGCAGTAAGCCGGGACAGGGTGAAAAACTGTTTTTT	CASSKPGQGEKLFF